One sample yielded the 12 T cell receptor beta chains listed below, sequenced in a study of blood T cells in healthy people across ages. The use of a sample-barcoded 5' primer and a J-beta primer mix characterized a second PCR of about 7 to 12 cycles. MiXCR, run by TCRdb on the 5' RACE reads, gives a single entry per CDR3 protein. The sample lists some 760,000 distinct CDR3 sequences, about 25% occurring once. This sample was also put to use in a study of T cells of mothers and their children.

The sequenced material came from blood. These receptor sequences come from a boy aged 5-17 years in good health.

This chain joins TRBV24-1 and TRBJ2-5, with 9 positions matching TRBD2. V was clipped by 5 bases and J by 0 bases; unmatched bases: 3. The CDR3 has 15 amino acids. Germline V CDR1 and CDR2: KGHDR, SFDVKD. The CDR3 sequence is CATSGSSGNQETQYF. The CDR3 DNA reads TGTGCCACCAGTGGGTCTAGCGGGAACCAAGAGACCCAGTACTTC.

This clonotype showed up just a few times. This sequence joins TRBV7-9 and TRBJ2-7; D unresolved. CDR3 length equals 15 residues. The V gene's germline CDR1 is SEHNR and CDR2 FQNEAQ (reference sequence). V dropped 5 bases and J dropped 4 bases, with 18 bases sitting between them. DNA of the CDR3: TGTGCCAGCAGCCCCCGGACCGGGCAAGCGTACGAGCAGTACTTC. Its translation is CASSPRTGQAYEQYF.

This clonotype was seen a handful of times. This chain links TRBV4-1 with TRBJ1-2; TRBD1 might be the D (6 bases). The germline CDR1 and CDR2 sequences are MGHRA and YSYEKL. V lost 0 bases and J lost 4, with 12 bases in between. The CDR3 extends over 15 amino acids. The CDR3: CASSQEDRIAYGYTF. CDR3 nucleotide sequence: TGCGCCAGCAGCCAAGAGGACAGAATTGCCTATGGCTACACCTTC.

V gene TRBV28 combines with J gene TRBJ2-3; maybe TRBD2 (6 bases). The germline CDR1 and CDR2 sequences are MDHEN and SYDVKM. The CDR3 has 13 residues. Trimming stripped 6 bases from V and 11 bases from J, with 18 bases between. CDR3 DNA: TGTGCCAGCAGCCGCGGGACCGCTGGCGGGCAGTATTTT. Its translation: CASSRGTAGGQYF.

CDR3 nucleotide sequence: TGCGCCAGCAGCACGGGACAGGGGGAGAGGCGCTATGGCTACACCTTC. Encoded protein: CASSTGQGERRYGYTF. This chain joins TRBV5-1 and TRBJ1-2; 11 nucleotides line up with TRBD1. CDR3 size: 16 residues. The germline V gene has CDR1 SGHRS and CDR2 YFSETQ. V dropped 4 bases and J dropped 4; count of bases not matched to a gene: 9.

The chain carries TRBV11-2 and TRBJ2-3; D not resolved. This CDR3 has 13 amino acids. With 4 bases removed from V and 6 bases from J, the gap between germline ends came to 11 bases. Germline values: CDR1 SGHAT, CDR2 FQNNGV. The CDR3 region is CASSSATADTQYF. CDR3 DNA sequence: TGTGCCAGCAGCTCAGCTACGGCGGATACGCAGTATTTT.

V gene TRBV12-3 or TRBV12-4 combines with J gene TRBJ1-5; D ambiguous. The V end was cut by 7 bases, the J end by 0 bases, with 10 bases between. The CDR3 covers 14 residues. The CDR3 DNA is TGTGCCAGCACCCGCGGCAATAGCAATCAGCCCCAGCATTTT. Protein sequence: CASTRGNSNQPQHF.

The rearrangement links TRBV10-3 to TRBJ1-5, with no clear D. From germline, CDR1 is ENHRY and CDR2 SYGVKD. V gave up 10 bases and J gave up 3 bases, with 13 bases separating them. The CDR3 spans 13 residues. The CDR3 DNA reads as TGTGCCACCACAGAGACACTCAATCAGCCCCAGCATTTT. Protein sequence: CATTETLNQPQHF.

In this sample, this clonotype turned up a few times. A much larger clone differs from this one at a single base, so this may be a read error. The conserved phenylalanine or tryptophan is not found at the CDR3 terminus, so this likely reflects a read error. This CDR3 is CASSPIPSSEGTQYL. CDR3 bases: TGTGCCAGCAGCCCGATCCCGTCCTCGGAGGGGACCCAGTACCTC. The rearrangement uses TRBV12-3 or TRBV12-4 and TRBJ2-5, with D tentatively TRBD2 (6 bases). V dropped 6 bases and J dropped 7 bases, with 21 bases sitting between them. The CDR3 sequence is 15 residues long.

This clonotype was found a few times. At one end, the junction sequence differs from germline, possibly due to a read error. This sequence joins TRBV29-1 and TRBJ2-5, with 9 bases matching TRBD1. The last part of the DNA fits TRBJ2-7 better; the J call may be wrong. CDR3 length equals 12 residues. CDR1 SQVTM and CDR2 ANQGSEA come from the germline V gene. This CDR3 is CRVEEDRGEQYF. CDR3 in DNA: TGCCGCGTTGAAGAGGACAGGGGCGAGCAGTACTTC.

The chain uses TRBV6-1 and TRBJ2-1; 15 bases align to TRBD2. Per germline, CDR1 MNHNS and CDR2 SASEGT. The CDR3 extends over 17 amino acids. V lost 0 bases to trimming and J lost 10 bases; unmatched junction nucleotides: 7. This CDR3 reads CASSEATGTSGRREQFF. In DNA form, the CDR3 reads TGTGCCAGCAGTGAAGCTACCGGGACTAGCGGGAGGAGGGAGCAGTTCTTC.

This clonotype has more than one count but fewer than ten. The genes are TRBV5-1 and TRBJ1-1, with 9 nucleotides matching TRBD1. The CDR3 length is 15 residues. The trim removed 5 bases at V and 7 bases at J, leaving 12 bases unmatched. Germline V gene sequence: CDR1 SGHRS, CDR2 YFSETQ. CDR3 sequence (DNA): TGCGCCAGCAGAGGGGGGGACAGGGCCTTCGGTGAAGCTTTCTTT. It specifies CASRGGDRAFGEAFF.